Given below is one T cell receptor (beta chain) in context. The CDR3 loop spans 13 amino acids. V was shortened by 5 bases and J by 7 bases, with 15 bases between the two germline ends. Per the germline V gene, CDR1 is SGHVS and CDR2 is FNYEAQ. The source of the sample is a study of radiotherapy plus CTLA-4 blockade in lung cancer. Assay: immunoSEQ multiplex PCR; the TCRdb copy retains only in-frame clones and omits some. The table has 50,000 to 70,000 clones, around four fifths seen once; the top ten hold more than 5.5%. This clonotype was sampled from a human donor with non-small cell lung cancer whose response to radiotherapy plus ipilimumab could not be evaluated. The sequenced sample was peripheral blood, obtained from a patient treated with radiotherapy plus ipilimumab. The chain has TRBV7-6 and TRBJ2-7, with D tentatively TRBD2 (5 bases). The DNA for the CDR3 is TGTGCCAGCAGCCCATCCCCCGGCGGGGAGCAGTACTTC. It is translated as CASSPSPGGEQYF.